This T cell receptor beta chain was sequenced in a study of blood T cell repertoires in COVID-19. The V gene's germline CDR1 is LGHDT and CDR2 YNNKEL (reference sequence). V was trimmed by 2 bases and J by 8 bases, leaving 7 bases between them. The CDR3 consists of 13 residues. TCRdb keeps only in-frame clones here, not all; method: immunoSEQ multiplex PCR. The data contain about 160,000 clones, roughly 91% of them singletons. This clonotype was sampled from a woman aged 50 to 60 with acute or convalescent COVID-19. This chain connects TRBV3-1 (or the pseudogene TRBV3-2) to TRBJ2-6; D not certain. Specimen: peripheral blood. CDR3 sequence (DNA): TGTGCCAGCAGCCAACTAGTAACCAACGTCCTGACTTTC. It encodes CASSQLVTNVLTF.